This T cell receptor (beta chain) originates from a study of cytomegalovirus exposure and HLA in healthy donors. The study, taken as a whole, reports: Specificity for CMV antigens was confirmed in vitro for three of the CMV-associated chains. Sequences of the TCR beta chain were said to predict the HLA-A and HLA-B alleles of most subjects accurately.

The CDR3 has 15 amino acids. Trimming removed 2 bases at V and 7 bases at J, with 18 bases between. Germline lookup yields CDR1 SGHTA and CDR2 FQGTGA. 13 Jbeta primers and 60 Vbeta primers were used for the PCR. Study processing details: An analysis that came later counted 73 million or so unique TCR beta chains, approximately 9.9 million shared. Assay: immunoSEQ multiplex PCR; the TCRdb copy retains only in-frame clones and omits some. V, J and clone size reflect that table, while D and trimming were determined from the DNA. The data contain tens of thousands of clones, approximately 60% of them singletons. In the case of this clone: Its target is not known.

The sequenced sample was PBMCs. The clonotype comes from a woman aged 45-65 years in good health and CMV-seronegative. This chain uses TRBV7-3 with TRBJ2-7, with TRBD1 as a possible D gene (6 bases). The CDR3: CASSLGIGTPGEQYF. CDR3 bases: TGTGCCAGCAGCTTAGGTATCGGGACACCGGGTGAGCAGTACTTC.